The clone carrying this T cell receptor (beta chain) has just a few counts. Antigen specificity is unknown. These data are taken from a study of T cells in localized non-small cell lung cancer. The CDR3 consists of 15 residues. Trimming cost V 5 bases and J 1 base, with 14 bases left between them. From germline, CDR1 is SGHNT and CDR2 YENEEA. Profiled with immunoSEQ multiplex PCR; TCRdb holds only in-frame clones, not every one. The data show about 2,600 clones, about 24% seen once. Study-level findings and limits: Measurement of T cell clonality placed uninvolved adjacent lung highest, above the level in tumor. A single tumor region was sequenced, leaving heterogeneity possible. Within adjacent lung there appeared a median roughly 60 of the top 100 tumor clones.

This receptor was taken from a woman aged 40-69 years with stage I lung adenocarcinoma. The chain employs TRBV11-3 and TRBJ1-2, with D unresolved. The input for sequencing was lung tumor tissue, taken before any cancer treatment. Written as DNA, the CDR3 is TGTGCCAGCAGCCCCGGAAGGACGGATAACTATGGCTACACCTTC. Its translation is CASSPGRTDNYGYTF.